One sample yielded the 19 T cell receptor beta chains listed below, sequenced in a study of graft-versus-host responses after intestinal transplantation. TCRdb's table, derived via immunoSEQ multiplex PCR, lists solely in-frame clones and lacks some. The table lists fewer than 120,000 clones, about 93% of them singletons, with about 0.54% in the top ten. What these receptors recognize is not known. This material consisted of unstimulated CD8+ T cells sorted from spleen or lymph node cells, taken before intestinal transplant. These receptors all come from a human donor who received an intestinal transplant.

The V and J genes are TRBV19 and TRBJ1-4; 7 nucleotides align to TRBD1. The CDR3 has 15 amino acids. Germline V gene sequence: CDR1 LNHDA, CDR2 SQIVND (reference sequence). J was trimmed by 4 bases and V by 5 bases; bases with no gene match: 7. The CDR3 here is CASSVSTGNNEKLFF. CDR3 in DNA: TGTGCCAGTAGTGTCTCGACAGGGAATAATGAAAAACTGTTTTTT.

The rearrangement joins TRBV9 to TRBJ2-7; D may be TRBD2 (6 bases). V was trimmed by 4 bases and J by 5 bases, leaving 19 bases between them. CDR3 length: 15 amino acids. Germline loops: CDR1 SGDLS, CDR2 YYNGEE. The CDR3 nucleotides read TGTGCCAGCAGCTTCCCCCCGGGTGGAGGGAACGAGCAGTACTTC. As protein: CASSFPPGGGNEQYF.

DNA for the CDR3: TGCGCCAGCAGCGAAAGGGGGGGCGGGAGCTCCTACGAGCAGTACTTC. Translation: CASSERGGGSSYEQYF. The chain recombines TRBV4-1 with TRBJ2-7; possibly TRBD2 for D (7 bases). V was pared by 5 bases and J by 0 bases, with 17 bases between. The CDR3 covers 16 residues. Germline CDR1 is MGHRA and CDR2 is YSYEKL.

The chain employs TRBV4-1 and TRBJ2-3; D is unclear. V was shortened by 3 bases and J by 0 bases, with 4 bases between the two germline ends. This CDR3 contains 13 residues. Germline lookup yields CDR1 MGHRA and CDR2 YSYEKL. The CDR3 protein is CASSQDSTDTQYF. CDR3 in DNA: TGCGCCAGCAGCCAGGATAGCACAGATACGCAGTATTTT.

This chain joins TRBV28 and TRBJ2-5; 12 bases match TRBD2. The CDR3 is 19 residues long. CDR1 and CDR2 from the germline V gene are MDHEN and SYDVKM. Trimming cost V 4 bases and J 4 bases; bases outside gene matches: 16. The CDR3 DNA follows: TGTGCCAGCAGTTCCCCCCCCCGGACTAGCGGGATAGAGGGAGAGACCCAGTACTTC. This gives the protein CASSSPPRTSGIEGETQYF.

This clone occurred a few times. This rearrangement joins TRBV28 to TRBJ2-7; D uncertain. The CDR3 runs to 11 residues. Germline assignment: CDR1 MDHEN and CDR2 SYDVKM. V lost 6 bases to trimming and J lost 3 bases, with 6 bases between them. In nucleotides, the CDR3 is TGTGCCAGCAGGGGAAACTACGAGCAGTACTTC. Translated, it gives CASRGNYEQYF.

Remarks on this clone: An end of the junction differs from the germline gene, which may be a read error. The J gene is TRBJ1-2, the V gene TRBV29-1; D is ambiguous. From germline, CDR1 is SQVTM and CDR2 ANQGSEA. The CDR3 has 11 residues. DNA for the CDR3: TGCAGCGTCGAAGAAAACTATGGCTACACCTTC. Amino acids: CSVEENYGYTF. Full variable domain (rest looked up from reference TRBV29-1 and TRBJ1-2): SAVISQKPSRDICQRGTSLTIQCQVDSQVTMMFWYRQQPGQSLTLIATANQGSEATYESGFVIDKFPISRPNLTFSTLTVSNMSPEDSSIYLCSVEENYGYTFGSGTRLTVV.

The chain links TRBV19 to TRBJ2-2; 7 positions match TRBD2. The germline CDR1 and CDR2 sequences are LNHDA and SQIVND (reference sequence). This CDR3 spans 16 amino acids. V gave up 7 bases and J gave up 4 bases; unmatched junction bases: 12. CDR3 in DNA: TGTGCCAGTATTTCGAGCGGGAATCAGGTCACCGGGGAGCTGTTTTTT. Residues: CASISSGNQVTGELFF. Based on the CDR3 plus reference TRBV19 and TRBJ2-2, the full variable domain is DGGITQSPKYLFRKEGQNVTLSCEQNLNHDAMYWYRQDPGQGLRLIYYSQIVNDFQKGDIAEGYSVSREKKESFPLTVTSAQKNPTAFYLCASISSGNQVTGELFFGEGSRLTVL.

This clone was detected once. The chain has TRBV30 and TRBJ1-1; perhaps TRBD1 as D (5 bases). Trimming stripped 2 bases from V and 2 bases from J, with 18 bases between. The CDR3 covers 16 residues. Germline V CDR1 and CDR2: GTSNPN, SVGIG (reference sequence). In DNA form, the CDR3 reads TGTGCCTGGAGTCTAAGACTCGGGGACCGCAACACTGAAGCTTTCTTT. Translation: CAWSLRLGDRNTEAFF.

This chain links TRBV6-1 with TRBJ1-2, with 8 positions matching TRBD1. In germline, CDR1 is MNHNS, CDR2 SASEGT. Trimming took 5 bases from V and 8 from J; bases not matched to a gene: 13. The CDR3 has 15 amino acids. The CDR3 here is CASSHARGQGWGYTF. In DNA, the CDR3 is TGTGCCAGCAGTCACGCCCGCGGACAGGGATGGGGCTACACCTTC.

The chain employs TRBV6-5 and TRBJ2-7; D is undetermined. The germline V and J ends were trimmed by 8 bases and 2 bases, with 13 bases remaining between them. CDR3 length: 13 residues. The V gene's germline CDR1 is MNHEY and CDR2 SVGAGI. CDR3 sequence reads: CASALRVPYEQYF. CDR3 DNA: TGTGCCAGCGCTCTCCGGGTCCCCTACGAGCAGTACTTC.

The table lists this clone with a count of one. The rearrangement links TRBV9 to TRBJ1-2; D remains unclear. V lost 0 bases to trimming and J lost 7 bases, with 7 bases between them. Germline V gene lookup returns CDR1 SGDLS and CDR2 YYNGEE. The CDR3 consists of 12 residues. In DNA, the CDR3 is TGTGCCAGCAGCGTAGTTTCCGCTGGCTACACCTTC. It is translated as CASSVVSAGYTF.

This rearrangement joins TRBV4-1 to TRBJ1-2; 9 bases map to TRBD1. Germline assignment: CDR1 MGHRA and CDR2 YSYEKL. V was clipped by 3 bases and J by 4 bases; unmatched bases: 12. This CDR3 region has 17 residues. In DNA form, the CDR3 reads TGCGCCAGCAGCCACGATACTTCCGGGACAGGGATCTATGGCTACACCTTC. It encodes CASSHDTSGTGIYGYTF.

This chain connects TRBV2 to TRBJ2-7, with 8 positions matching TRBD1. Germline CDR1 is SNHLY and CDR2 is FYNNEI. J gave up 6 bases and V 7 bases, and 5 bases lay outside the gene matches. This CDR3 comprises 12 residues. The DNA of the CDR3 is TGTGCCAGCAAGGCAGGGGGCCCCGAGCAGTACTTC. Its translation is CASKAGGPEQYF.

The chain is built from TRBV7-2 and TRBJ2-7; the match to TRBD2 covers 11 bases. Germline V gives CDR1 SGHTA, CDR2 FQGNSA. The CDR3 spans 16 residues. Losses at the gene ends were 5 bases for V and 5 bases for J; bases not matched to a gene: 11. The CDR3 protein is CASSPDLAGGGNEQYF. CDR3 DNA sequence: TGTGCCAGCAGCCCAGACCTAGCGGGAGGTGGGAACGAGCAGTACTTC.

The chain is built from TRBV30 and TRBJ2-7, with D unresolved. The CDR3 spans 13 residues. The germline CDR1 and CDR2 sequences are GTSNPN and SVGIG (reference sequence). Trimming took 0 bases from V and 5 from J, leaving 11 bases between them. The CDR3 DNA reads TGTGCCTGGAGTGTACGTTGGAGCGACGAGCAGTACTTC. It codes for CAWSVRWSDEQYF.

The chain recombines TRBV18 with TRBJ2-7; 7 nucleotides line up with TRBD1. V was pared by 0 bases and J by 2 bases, with 1 base of the junction left unmatched. Germline V gene lookup returns CDR1 KGHSH and CDR2 LQKENI. The CDR3 has 14 residues. The chain's CDR3 is CASSPPDRPYEQYF. DNA for the CDR3: TGTGCCAGCTCACCACCGGACAGGCCCTACGAGCAGTACTTC.

A single count supports this clone. V usage is TRBV2 and J usage is TRBJ2-1, with no clear D. This CDR3 is 12 amino acids long. CDR1 SNHLY and CDR2 FYNNEI come from the germline V gene. V lost 11 bases and J 9 bases, leaving 17 bases between the germline ends. CDR3 amino acids: CAPRAPRGEQFF. The CDR3 DNA reads TGTGCCCCCCGGGCCCCAAGAGGTGAGCAGTTCTTC.

The chain combines TRBV9 with TRBJ2-1, with TRBD1 matching 9 bases. This CDR3 contains 15 residues. With V trimmed by 2 bases and J by 6 bases, 6 bases remained unmatched. CDR1 and CDR2 (germline): SGDLS, YYNGEE. CDR3 region: CASSVRDRVVNEQFF. The DNA for the CDR3 is TGTGCCAGCAGCGTTAGGGACAGGGTAGTCAATGAGCAGTTCTTC.